This T cell receptor (beta chain) was identified in a study of blood T cell repertoires in COVID-19. For the study at large: Acute-phase and convalescent COVID-19 samples originated in the United States, Italy and Spain. Sources were T cells, B-cell-depleted T cells, or PBMCs; the material itself was cDNA or gDNA.

This CDR3 has 14 residues. Looked up from germline, CDR1 is SGHDN and CDR2 is FVKESK. V was clipped by 4 bases and J by 7 bases; unmatched bases: 6. Produced via immunoSEQ multiplex PCR; TCRdb's table is partial and in-frame only. The sample records roughly 230,000 clones, about 80% being singletons. The chain employs TRBV14 and TRBJ1-1, with TRBD1 matching over 10 bases. The material sequenced was PBMCs or T cells enriched from blood (not recorded which). This clonotype originated in a man over 45 who had recovered from COVID-19. CDR3 loop: CASSRDRGRNEAFF. DNA of the CDR3: TGTGCCAGCAGCCGAGACAGGGGGCGAAATGAAGCTTTCTTT.